The source of this T cell receptor beta chain is a study of cytomegalovirus exposure and HLA in healthy donors (dated by TCRdb to between 2016 and 2019). As for the study more broadly: According to an earlier analysis of 587 of the donors, about 170 million T cells yielded over 100 million unique TCR beta sequences and approximately 280 Gb of sequence data. A handful of DR-DQ haplotypes were treated as single units for association and clustering because of strong linkage in the cohort. Of the 350 to 400 genotyped donors, over 70% fell in the genetic ancestry cluster associated with self-reported Caucasian donors. An early release that covered about 600 HLA-typed donors contained approximately 290 gigabases of sequencing data and some 87 million unique TCR sequences. To study patterns of TCR occurrence, a later analysis re-analyzed previously published TCR beta repertoires from more than 550 donors and added high-resolution HLA genotyping. A separate validation cohort of 100 to 150 different subjects was used in addition to the roughly 670-subject first cohort. Genome-wide SNP genotypes for about three fifths of the roughly 670 donors were used in a later genetic analysis, which treated that subset as a discovery cohort. The study aimed to test whether cataloging public T cell receptors could reveal signatures of past pathogen exposure. The study used immunosequencing to profile the T cell repertoires of approximately 630 subjects and linked those repertoires to cytomegalovirus serostatus. To predict cytomegalovirus infection status, the study brought together high-throughput TCR immunosequencing, statistical association of individual TCRs with disease status, and machine learning. Donor age, sex, ethnicity and CMV serostatus were compiled together with the repertoire data. To decide whether each TCR beta V gene segment behaved as functional or pseudogenic, an earlier analysis of some 600 of the donors relied on high-throughput TCR beta sequencing. The later analysis used no new phenotypic data to find candidate immune exposures, relying instead on TCR beta sequences and their occurrence across donors. Class I and class II HLA loci were covered by the typing at four-digit resolution. Every discovery cohort repertoire had been produced on one sequencing platform. Among 300 to 500 genotyped donors of the cohort, an average of roughly 230,000 unique TCR beta nucleotide sequences was sequenced per donor, of which about 19% were non-productive. Typing coverage varied by locus: roughly 629-640 donors for A, B, C, DRB1 and DQB1; roughly 500 for DQA1; around 570 for DPA1; 400 to 480 for DPB1. The investigation overall reported the following: In a later analysis, several top co-occurrence clusters were reported to appear linked to parvovirus B19, influenza, CMV and Epstein-Barr virus. Because counts were too low, some 16 rarely observed V segments, including chromosome 9 orphons, were excluded from the earlier analysis of 587 of the donors. In an earlier analysis of under 600 of the donors, most TCR beta V segments were observed in productive rearrangements about 87% or about 30% of the time, broadly matching IMGT annotations. Cytomegalovirus status was reported to be diagnosed by the classifier with high specificity and sensitivity in both the original and validation cohorts. In vitro tests confirmed that a few of the cytomegalovirus-associated TCR beta chains recognize cytomegalovirus antigens. A cluster of highly shared sequence variants was judged likely to represent a technical artifact of the sequencing pipeline. Linkage disequilibrium might explain the correlated functional status among segregating V segments, but an unknown experimental factor could not be excluded. The 87-base-pair reads could not distinguish some IMGT-functional V segments, including TRBV6-2 and TRBV6-3, so those segments were excluded. It was suggested by the authors that the approach could potentially be generalized to other disease states and immunological phenotypes. An association between a missense DCLRE1C variant and V-gene and J-gene trimming of TCR beta chains was found in a later genetic analysis and replicated in an independent cohort. In a later analysis, TCR association rates were found to vary across HLA loci, with the most associated TCRs seen for DRB1 alleles and the fewest for HLA-C alleles. In a later analysis, HLA-associated TCR beta chains were found to be more clonally expanded and to have lower generation probabilities than equally common non-associated chains. A later genetic analysis reported fewer N-insertions in productive TCRs among donors in an Asian-associated ancestry cluster than the roughly 670-donor mean. Most TCR sequences were seen in very few donors, while some public TCRs were found in many individuals. A later analysis found that most CMV-associated TCR beta chains appeared HLA-restricted, with HLA associations seemingly driven largely by CMV exposure. Specific HLA alleles were associated with 15,000 to 20,000 TCR beta sequences at a false discovery rate of 0.05 in a later analysis. Strong co-occurrence of HLA alleles, especially DR and DQ, made assigning TCR associations to individual alleles difficult. CMV serostatus was the only immune exposure information available for the cohort. Only TCR beta chains were sequenced in this cohort, and the absence of alpha or paired-chain data limited detectable features. The study gave a list of about 170 TCR beta chains associated with cytomegalovirus. HLA typing was unavailable for some donors at each locus, so association tests used only the typed subset. A further reported finding was that TCR beta sequences accurately predicted the HLA-A and HLA-B alleles for most subjects in the first cohort. Roughly uniform sequencing depth across donors was assumed in presence/absence analyses, although this assumption may not hold.

With regard to this clone: It has no known antigen specificity. Per-base qualities were not stored, and no clone one base away is much larger.

The cohort consisted of 600 to 750 healthy bone marrow donors. All cohort members were sampled while nominally healthy, although unrecorded immune exposures were likely present. The donor was CMV seropositive and belonged to the group of a few hundred seropositive cohort members. Every donor gave a peripheral blood sample, and the peripheral blood mononuclear cells from that sample were used for TCR beta sequencing. Genomic DNA extraction from the blood cell samples was performed with the Qiagen DNeasy Blood Extraction Kit. The germline V gene (reference sequence) supplies CDR1 SGHNT and CDR2 YYREEE. Taken from cysteine to phenylalanine, the CDR3 has 14 residues. The entry retains the CDR3 DNA only, 42 bases that are in frame from base 1. The germline ends are 11 bases apart after V is trimmed by 3 bases and J by 5 bases. Libraries were prepared through the immunoSEQ multiplex PCR assay. The multiplex PCR relied on a mix of 60 forward primers for TCR Vbeta segments and 13 reverse primers for TCR Jbeta segments. The CDR3 region of rearranged TCR beta genes was amplified from genomic DNA by a multiplex PCR assay. Amplified TCR beta libraries were sequenced as 87-base-pair reads on the Illumina HiSeq System. On the authors' methods: A later analysis tallied tens of millions of unique TCR beta chains across the approximately 670 repertoires, and about 10 million of those chains were shared by two or more donors. A nearest-neighbor algorithm error-corrected the raw reads and collapsed the reads into unique sequences, merging closely related sequences to remove PCR and sequencing errors. V, D and J gene segments were assigned by aligning CDR3 sequences to IMGT reference sequences. For a sequence to be retained, a match of at least six nucleotides was required to both a V gene segment and a J gene segment. A rearrangement was called productive if the CDR3 had no stop codons and remained in frame with V and J, and every other rearrangement was called non-productive. CDR3 was defined according to IMGT convention as the region running from the second conserved V-encoded cysteine to the conserved J-encoded phenylalanine. Sequences without an unambiguous match to a single V gene segment were excluded from the earlier analysis of 500 to 700 of the donors. In an earlier analysis of several hundred of the donors, V segments were called functional above 56.7% productive rearrangements and were called segregating when the between-donor standard deviation exceeded 5%. To diagnose cytomegalovirus status from the catalog of TCR beta chain sequences, a statistical classification framework was built. In a later analysis, TCR nucleotide sequences were compared against IMGT/GENE-DB human TR gene sequences so that V and J genes could be assigned. A later analysis assigned CDR3 sequences and most-parsimonious VDJ recombination scenarios with the TCRdist pipeline. In a later analysis, each TCR beta chain was defined by its CDR3 amino acid sequence together with its V-gene family, and reads without a unique V-gene family were excluded. To address suspected cross-contamination and a sequencing artifact, a later analysis removed 592 highly shared, low-generation-probability nucleotide sequences. In a later analysis, a clonal expansion index for each public chain was calculated from normalized within-repertoire ranks of inferred template counts. Generation probabilities in a later analysis came from a VDJ recombination model fitted to out-of-frame rearrangements, and those results were checked against IGoR. A later analysis scored TCR-TCR, TCR-HLA and TCR-CMV co-occurrence with hypergeometric tests, applying a repertoire-size bias correction to TCR pairs. False discovery rates were estimated in a later analysis by permuting HLA or CMV assignments 20 times. In a later analysis, co-occurring TCRs were grouped using DBSCAN, and TCRdist sequence similarity was added for clustering within HLA-allele-positive subsets. For co-occurrence clustering, repertoires with fewer than 30,000 or more than 120,000 public chains were excluded, along with about five repertoires with anomalous nucleotide sharing. TCRdb took this table from immuneACCESS and kept in-frame rearrangements with V and J called. Such tables lack part of the clones; where checked against another copy, unresolved V genes explain under half of the gap, and the rest is unexplained. From that table come the V and J calls and clone size; the DNA was used to work out D and trimming. This sample gives 50,000 or so clones in total; 81% of them show up just once. The ten largest clones capture around 2.5% of the sample.

This receptor was identified in a boy between 10 and 17 years old in good health and CMV-seropositive. Rearrangement joined TRBV5-4 to TRBJ2-2; TRBD2 might be the D gene, on 5 matching bases. The sequencing sample was made of PBMCs. The bases read TGTGCCAGCAGCTCCTATAGCGAGACCGGGGAGCTGTTTTTT. Its translation reads: CASSSYSETGELFF.